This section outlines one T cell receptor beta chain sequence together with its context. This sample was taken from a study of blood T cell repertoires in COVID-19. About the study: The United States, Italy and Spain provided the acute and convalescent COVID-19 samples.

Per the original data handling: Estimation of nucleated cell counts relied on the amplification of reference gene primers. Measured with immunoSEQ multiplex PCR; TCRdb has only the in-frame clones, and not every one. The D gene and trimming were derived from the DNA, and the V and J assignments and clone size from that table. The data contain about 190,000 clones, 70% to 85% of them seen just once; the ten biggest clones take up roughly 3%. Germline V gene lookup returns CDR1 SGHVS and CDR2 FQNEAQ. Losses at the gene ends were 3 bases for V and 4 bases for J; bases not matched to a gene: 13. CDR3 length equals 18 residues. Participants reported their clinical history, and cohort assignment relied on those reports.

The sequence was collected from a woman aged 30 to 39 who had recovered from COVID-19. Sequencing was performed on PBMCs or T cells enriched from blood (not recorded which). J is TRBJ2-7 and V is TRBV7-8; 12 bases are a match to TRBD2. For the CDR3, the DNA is TGTGCCAGCAGCTTTGGGGGCTTCGGACTAGCGGGGCCATACGAGCAGTACGTC. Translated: CASSFGGFGLAGPYEQYV.